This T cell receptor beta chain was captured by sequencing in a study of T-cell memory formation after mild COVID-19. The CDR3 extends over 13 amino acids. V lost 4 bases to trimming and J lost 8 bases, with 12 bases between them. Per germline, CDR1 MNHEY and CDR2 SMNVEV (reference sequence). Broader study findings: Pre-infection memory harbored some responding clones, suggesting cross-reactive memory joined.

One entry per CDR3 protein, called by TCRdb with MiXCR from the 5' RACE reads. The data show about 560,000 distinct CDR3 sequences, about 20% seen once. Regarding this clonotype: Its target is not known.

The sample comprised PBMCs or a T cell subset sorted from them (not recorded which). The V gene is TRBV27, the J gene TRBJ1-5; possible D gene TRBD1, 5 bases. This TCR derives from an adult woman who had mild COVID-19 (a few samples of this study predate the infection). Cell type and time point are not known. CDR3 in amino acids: CASSSKGIEPQHF. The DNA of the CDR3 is TGTGCCAGCAGTTCAAAGGGGATTGAGCCCCAGCATTTT.